Sequencing of this T cell receptor (beta chain) was carried out in a study of CD8+ T cells in alopecia areata. RNA extraction was followed by reverse transcription into cDNA, which acted as the sequencing template. Measured with immunoSEQ multiplex PCR; TCRdb has only the in-frame clones, and not every one. The sample consists of roughly 140,000 clones, less than 65% of them appearing once. Germline V gene lookup returns CDR1 SQVTM and CDR2 ANQGSEA. Trimming took off 1 base at V and 3 bases at J, with 5 bases between the two ends. The CDR3 consists of 12 residues. The J gene is TRBJ2-3, the V gene TRBV29-1; unclear D gene. The sequenced sample was CD8+ T cells sorted from blood, obtained at week 0. This TCR derives from a human donor with alopecia areata. For the CDR3, the DNA is TGCAGCGTTGAAGCGCGAACAGATACGCAGTATTTT. Amino acids: CSVEARTDTQYF.